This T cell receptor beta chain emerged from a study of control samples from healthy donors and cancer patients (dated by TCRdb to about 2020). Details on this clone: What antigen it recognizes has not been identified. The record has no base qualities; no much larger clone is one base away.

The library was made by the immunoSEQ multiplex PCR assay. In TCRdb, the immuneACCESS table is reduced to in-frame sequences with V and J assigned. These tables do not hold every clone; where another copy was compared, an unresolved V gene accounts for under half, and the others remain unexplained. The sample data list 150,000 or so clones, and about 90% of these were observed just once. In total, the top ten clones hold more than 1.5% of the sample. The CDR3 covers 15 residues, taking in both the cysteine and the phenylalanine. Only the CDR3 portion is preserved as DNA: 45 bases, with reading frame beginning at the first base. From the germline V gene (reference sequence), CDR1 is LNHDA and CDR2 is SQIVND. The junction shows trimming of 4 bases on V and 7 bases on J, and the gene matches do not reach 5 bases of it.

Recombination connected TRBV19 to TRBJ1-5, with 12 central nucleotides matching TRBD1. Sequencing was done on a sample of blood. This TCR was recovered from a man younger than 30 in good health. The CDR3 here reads CASSRGTGGEQPQHF. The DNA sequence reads TGTGCCAGTAGTAGGGGGACAGGGGGCGAACAGCCCCAGCATTTT. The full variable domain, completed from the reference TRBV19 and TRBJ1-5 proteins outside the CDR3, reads DGGITQSPKYLFRKEGQNVTLSCEQNLNHDAMYWYRQDPGQGLRLIYYSQIVNDFQKGDIAEGYSVSREKKESFPLTVTSAQKNPTAFYLCASSRGTGGEQPQHFGDGTRLSIL.